The following is a T cell receptor (beta chain) sequence with its context. This CDR3 is built from 13 residues. Trimming took 5 bases from V and 3 from J, leaving 10 bases between them. Recruits, aged about 18 to 100 years, lived in approximately 26 US areas. Donors in Cohort 3 who had recovered were those with two negative PCRs, healthcare professional clearance, or resolution of their symptoms. This entry is derived from a study of blood T cell repertoires in COVID-19. As for the study in general: COVID-19 samples collected from the United States, Italy and Spain covered acute and convalescent phases.

Original processing methods: Amplification with reference gene primers provided the estimates of nucleated cell counts. The table came from immunoSEQ multiplex PCR; TCRdb's copy has only in-frame clones and leaves some out. Clone size and the V and J calls come from that table; the DNA yielded D and trimming. The sample lists about 130,000 clones, 80% to 90% seen once, with roughly 3.9% in the top ten. Input material: PBMCs or T cells enriched from blood (not recorded which). The source is a man aged 50 to 60 who had recovered from COVID-19. The rearrangement joins TRBV12-3 or TRBV12-4 to TRBJ1-1; tentative D call: TRBD1 (5 bases). The CDR3 loop reads CASSLQGYTEAFF. The DNA of the CDR3 is TGTGCCAGCAGTCTTCAGGGTTACACTGAAGCTTTCTTT.